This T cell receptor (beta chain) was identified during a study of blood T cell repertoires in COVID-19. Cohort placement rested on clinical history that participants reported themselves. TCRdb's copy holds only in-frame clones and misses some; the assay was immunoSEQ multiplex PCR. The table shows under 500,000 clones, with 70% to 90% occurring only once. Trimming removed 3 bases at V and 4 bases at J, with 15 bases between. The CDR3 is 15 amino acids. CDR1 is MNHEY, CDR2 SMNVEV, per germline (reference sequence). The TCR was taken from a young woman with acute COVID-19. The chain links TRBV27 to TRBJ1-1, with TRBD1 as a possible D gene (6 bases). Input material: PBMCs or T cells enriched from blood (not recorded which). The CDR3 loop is CASSFRPGALTEAFF. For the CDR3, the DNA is TGTGCCAGCAGTTTTCGTCCAGGGGCTCTCACTGAAGCTTTCTTT.